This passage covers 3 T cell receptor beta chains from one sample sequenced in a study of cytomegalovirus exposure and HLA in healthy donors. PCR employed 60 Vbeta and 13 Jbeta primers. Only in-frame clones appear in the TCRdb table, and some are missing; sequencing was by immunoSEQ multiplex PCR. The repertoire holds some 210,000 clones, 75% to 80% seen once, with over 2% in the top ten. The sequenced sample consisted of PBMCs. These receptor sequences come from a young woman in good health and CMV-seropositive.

The CDR3 sequence: CASSLASIYGANTEAFF. CDR3 nucleotide sequence: TGTGCCAGCAGCTTAGCCTCTATATATGGGGCGAACACTGAAGCTTTCTTT. The chain links TRBV7-2 to TRBJ1-1, with D possibly matching TRBD1 (5 bases). V was cut by 0 bases and J by 1 base, with 15 bases left in between. Germline CDR1 is SGHTA and CDR2 is FQGNSA. The CDR3 runs to 17 residues. The variable domain in full, with the rest retrieved from reference TRBV7-2 and TRBJ1-1, is GAGVSQSPSNKVTEKGKDVELRCDPISGHTALYWYRQSLGQGLEFLIYFQGNSAPDKSGLPSDRFSAERTGGSVSTLTIQRTQQEDSAVYLCASSLASIYGANTEAFFGQGTRLTVV.

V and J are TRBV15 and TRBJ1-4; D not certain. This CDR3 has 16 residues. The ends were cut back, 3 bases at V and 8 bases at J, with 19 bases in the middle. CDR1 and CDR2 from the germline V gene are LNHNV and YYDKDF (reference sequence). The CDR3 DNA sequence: TGTGCCACCAGCAGTCGAGGTTCGTCCAGCGTCGAAAAACTGTTTTTT. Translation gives CATSSRGSSSVEKLFF.

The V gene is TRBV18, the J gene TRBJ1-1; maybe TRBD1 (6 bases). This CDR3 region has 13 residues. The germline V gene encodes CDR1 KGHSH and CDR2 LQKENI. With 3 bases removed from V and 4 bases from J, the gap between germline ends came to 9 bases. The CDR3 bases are TGTGCCAGCTCACCGGGGGGGCCCACTGAAGCTTTCTTT. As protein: CASSPGGPTEAFF.